These 20 T cell receptor beta chains originate from one sample sequenced in a study of technical replicates of blood from a few donors. Profiled with immunoSEQ multiplex PCR; TCRdb holds only in-frame clones, not every one. The data hold under 85,000 clones, with more than 85% observed a single time. The specimen sequenced was T cells isolated from PBMCs. These receptors all stem from a human donor in good health.

The gene calls are TRBV14 and TRBJ2-2; D is possibly TRBD1 (5 bases). The length of the CDR3 is 17 residues. Germline V lookup: CDR1 SGHDN, CDR2 FVKESK. V was trimmed by 5 bases and J by 1 base, leaving 17 bases between them. The CDR3 coding sequence is TGTGCCAGCAGCTCTCGTGACAGCCAACAGAACACCGGGGAGCTGTTTTTT. This encodes CASSSRDSQQNTGELFF.

This clone was found once. V is TRBV6-1 and J is TRBJ1-2; maybe TRBD1 (5 bases). The CDR3 loop spans 13 amino acids. Germline V gives CDR1 MNHNS, CDR2 SASEGT. V was trimmed by 6 bases and J by 6 bases, leaving 14 bases between them. This CDR3 reads CASSLDTSNGYTF. CDR3 bases: TGTGCCAGCAGCTTGGACACTTCAAATGGCTACACCTTC.

The chain joins TRBV18 to TRBJ1-1; the match to TRBD1 covers 7 bases. With 2 bases clipped from V and 4 bases from J, the junction kept 4 bases outside the gene matches. The CDR3 is 14 residues long. Per germline, CDR1 KGHSH and CDR2 LQKENI. Here the CDR3 DNA reads TGTGCCAGCTCACCAAGTCAGGGGGTCACTGAAGCTTTCTTT. Protein sequence: CASSPSQGVTEAFF. Full variable domain (missing parts from reference TRBV18 and TRBJ1-1): NAGVMQNPRHLVRRRGQEARLRCSPMKGHSHVYWYRQLPEEGLKFMVYLQKENIIDESGMPKERFSAEFPKEGPSILRIQQVVRGDSAAYFCASSPSQGVTEAFFGQGTRLTVV.

The rearrangement joins TRBV5-1 to TRBJ2-1, with TRBD2 matching 7 bases. The CDR3 totals 16 residues. Looked up from germline, CDR1 is SGHRS and CDR2 is YFSETQ. Losses at the gene ends were 3 bases for V and 0 bases for J; bases not matched to a gene: 6. In DNA form, the CDR3 reads TGCGCCAGCAGCTCGTACGGCGGGAGCTCCTACAATGAGCAGTTCTTC. This codes for CASSSYGGSSYNEQFF.

The V gene is TRBV19, the J gene TRBJ2-2; TRBD1 might be the D (6 bases). V was cut by 5 bases and J by 4 bases, with 14 bases left in between. The germline V gene has CDR1 LNHDA and CDR2 SQIVND (reference sequence). This CDR3 has 15 amino acids. This chain's CDR3 is CASSVNRVSTGELFF. CDR3 sequence (DNA): TGTGCCAGTAGTGTCAACAGGGTGAGCACCGGGGAGCTGTTTTTT. Supplemented by reference TRBV19 and TRBJ2-2, the full variable domain reads DGGITQSPKYLFRKEGQNVTLSCEQNLNHDAMYWYRQDPGQGLRLIYYSQIVNDFQKGDIAEGYSVSREKKESFPLTVTSAQKNPTAFYLCASSVNRVSTGELFFGEGSRLTVL.

The chain is built from TRBV5-4 and TRBJ2-7; 8 nucleotides line up with TRBD2. CDR1 is SGHNT, CDR2 YYREEE, per germline (reference sequence). This CDR3 is 15 amino acids long. With 0 bases clipped from V and 1 base from J, the junction kept 3 bases outside the gene matches. The CDR3 sequence is CASSLVAGGSYEQYF. The CDR3 DNA follows: TGTGCCAGCAGCTTGGTTGCGGGAGGATCCTACGAGCAGTACTTC.

J is TRBJ2-1 and V is TRBV7-3, with 7 nucleotides matching TRBD2. The CDR3 loop spans 13 amino acids. CDR1 is SGHTA and CDR2 is FQGTGA in the germline V gene. Trimming at V came to 2 bases and at J to 8 bases, leaving 3 bases not matched to a gene. The CDR3 region has the DNA TGTGCCAGCAGCTTAGGACTAGACCATGAGCAGTTCTTC. It encodes CASSLGLDHEQFF.

V is TRBV10-1 and J is TRBJ2-7; D possibly corresponds to TRBD1 (6 bases). Trimming removed 1 base from V and 2 bases from J, with 9 bases in between. This CDR3 contains 14 residues. CDR1 WNHNN and CDR2 SYGVQD come from the germline V gene (reference sequence). CDR3 sequence: CASSEFQGPYEQYF. The CDR3 DNA follows: TGCGCCAGCAGTGAGTTTCAGGGGCCCTACGAGCAGTACTTC.

The rearrangement links TRBV4-3 to TRBJ1-1; D remains unclear. In germline, CDR1 is LGHNA, CDR2 YSLEER. V lost 1 base and J lost 0, with 9 bases in between. The CDR3 consists of 15 residues. This CDR3 is CASSQVGLLNTEAFF. The CDR3 DNA reads as TGCGCCAGCAGCCAAGTAGGACTTTTGAACACTGAAGCTTTCTTT.

The chain employs TRBV19 and TRBJ1-1, with a weak D call TRBD1 (6 bases). This CDR3 has 13 amino acids. Germline V gene sequence: CDR1 LNHDA, CDR2 SQIVND (reference sequence). Trimming removed 7 bases from V and 1 base from J, with 10 bases in between. The CDR3 loop reads CASIVQGNTEAFF. CDR3 bases: TGTGCCAGTATCGTACAGGGGAACACTGAAGCTTTCTTT.

DNA of the CDR3: TGTGCCAGCAGCCCTGTCAGTAGCGGGCAGCCCCATGCCAATGAGCAGTTCTTC. It codes for CASSPVSSGQPHANEQFF. V and J are TRBV11-2 and TRBJ2-1, with 7 positions matching TRBD2. With V trimmed by 5 bases and J by 6 bases, 19 bases remained unmatched. CDR1 is SGHAT, CDR2 FQNNGV, per germline. The CDR3 is 18 amino acids.

This sequence joins TRBV7-2 and TRBJ2-1; 7 bases match TRBD2. Per germline, CDR1 SGHTA and CDR2 FQGNSA. This CDR3 is 14 amino acids long. V lost 5 bases, J lost 9 bases, and 10 bases stayed unmatched. The CDR3 nucleotides read TGTGCCAGCAGCCCCTGGGCTAGCGGCGGTGAGCAGTTCTTC. Translating gives CASSPWASGGEQFF.

The chain recombines TRBV9 with TRBJ2-1, with 8 positions matching TRBD2. The CDR3 contains 16 residues. With V trimmed by 3 bases and J by 2 bases, 7 bases remained unmatched. CDR1 and CDR2 from the germline V gene are SGDLS and YYNGEE. CDR3 coding DNA: TGTGCCAGCAGCGGCGAAAGCGGGAGTACCTACAATGAGCAGTTCTTC. Protein sequence: CASSGESGSTYNEQFF. The variable domain in full, with the rest retrieved from reference TRBV9 and TRBJ2-1, is DSGVTQTPKHLITATGQRVTLRCSPRSGDLSVYWYQQSLDQGLQFLIQYYNGEERAKGNILERFSAQQFPDLHSELNLSSLELGDSALYFCASSGESGSTYNEQFFGPGTRLTVL.

The chain is built from TRBV27 and TRBJ1-1; D not resolved. The CDR3 has 12 residues. Germline-derived CDR1 and CDR2 are MNHEY and SMNVEV (reference sequence). Deletions cut 8 bases from V and 1 base from J, with 8 bases between. CDR3 region: CASEAENTEAFF. The CDR3 region has the DNA TGTGCCAGCGAGGCGGAGAACACTGAAGCTTTCTTT.

This chain joins TRBV11-3 and TRBJ2-5; D not resolved. Germline V gene sequence: CDR1 SGHNT, CDR2 YENEEA. V was cut by 0 bases and J by 0 bases, with 8 bases left in between. The CDR3 runs to 15 residues. CDR3 in DNA: TGTGCCAGCAGCTTAGACGCAGGATACCAAGAGACCCAGTACTTC. Translating it yields CASSLDAGYQETQYF.

V usage is TRBV10-3 and J usage is TRBJ1-5, with D unclear. Germline assignment: CDR1 ENHRY and CDR2 SYGVKD. Trimming took 3 bases from V and 5 from J, leaving 8 bases between them. This CDR3 has 13 amino acids. CDR3 sequence: CAISEYSDQPQHF. CDR3 nucleotide sequence: TGTGCCATCAGTGAATATTCAGATCAGCCCCAGCATTTT.

In this sample, this clone turned up once. The CDR3 DNA reads as TGTGCCAGCAGTTACGGGGTAGGATTCCTCGGAGCTTTCTTT. This translates into CASSYGVGFLGAFF. The chain couples TRBV28 to TRBJ1-1, with D unclear. This CDR3 has 14 residues. The germline V and J ends were trimmed by 4 bases and 10 bases, with 19 bases remaining between them. Looked up from germline, CDR1 is MDHEN and CDR2 is SYDVKM.

The chain uses TRBV4-2 and TRBJ2-7; 11 nucleotides line up with TRBD2. The germline gives CDR1 LGHNA, CDR2 YNFKEQ. The CDR3 loop spans 16 amino acids. Unmatched junction bases numbered 4, after V lost 0 bases and J lost 3 bases. CDR3 DNA sequence: TGTGCCAGCAGCCAAGAGGGGACTAGCGGATACTACGAGCAGTACTTC. This codes for CASSQEGTSGYYEQYF.

The chain has TRBV6-5 and TRBJ1-3, with D unresolved. Germline V CDR1 and CDR2: MNHEY, SVGAGI. Trimming took 6 bases from V and 0 from J, leaving 6 bases between them. The CDR3 runs to 13 residues. The CDR3 reads CASRSGSGNTIYF. CDR3 coding DNA: TGTGCCAGCAGGTCAGGCTCTGGAAACACCATATATTTT.

The rearrangement joins TRBV5-1 to TRBJ1-1; tentative D call: TRBD1 (5 bases). The V end was cut by 1 base, the J end by 0 bases, with 13 bases between. Germline V gene lookup returns CDR1 SGHRS and CDR2 YFSETQ. The CDR3 is 16 amino acids. The CDR3 nucleotides read TGCGCCAGCAGCTTGACAGGTCGAGGAATGAACACTGAAGCTTTCTTT. The encoded protein is CASSLTGRGMNTEAFF. Drawing the rest from reference TRBV5-1 and TRBJ1-1, the complete variable domain is KAGVTQTPRYLIKTRGQQVTLSCSPISGHRSVSWYQQTPGQGLQFLFEYFSETQRNKGNFPGRFSGRQFSNSRSEMNVSTLELGDSALYLCASSLTGRGMNTEAFFGQGTRLTVV.